Below, one TCR beta chain is given with its context. Genomic DNA belonging to each subset was distributed in equal measure over several immunoSEQ plates. Source study methods: In the immunoSEQ data, sequences were junction-only and lacked quality scores, so filtering differed. This table comes from immunoSEQ multiplex PCR, and its TCRdb copy is limited to in-frame clones, with some not included. That table gives V, J and clone size, and the DNA gave D and trimming. Of about 450,000 clones listed, roughly 85% are singletons. These data are taken from a study of shared clonotypes between healthy human individuals. Deletions cut 5 bases from V and 2 bases from J, with 14 bases between. Germline V gives CDR1 MDHEN, CDR2 SYDVKM. This CDR3 contains 15 residues.

The chain joins TRBV28 to TRBJ2-3; D is possibly TRBD2 (5 bases). The clonotype was recovered from a woman between 40 and 50 years old in good health. Some clones in this sample may be carry-over from other donors' samples. The sample was PBMCs. CDR3 sequence (DNA): TGTGCCAGCAGTATGGAGGCTTGGTTCACAGATACGCAGTATTTT. It translates to CASSMEAWFTDTQYF.